One and the same sample provided the 18 T cell receptor beta chains below, sequenced in a study of neoadjuvant anti-PD-1 for oral cavity cancer. Described time point: after neoadjuvant nivolumab, at surgical resection. Using immunoSEQ multiplex PCR, the repertoire was profiled, and TCRdb retains in-frame clones only, with some absent. The data show about 14,000 clones, with 71% seen just once and 2.5% to 3% held by the top ten. The sample was PBMCs, taken after nivolumab (anti-PD-1) treatment. The receptor set was obtained from a person aged 40 to 85 with oral cavity squamous cell carcinoma.

This chain uses TRBV12-5 with TRBJ1-5, with D possibly matching TRBD1 (6 bases). This CDR3 comprises 16 residues. CDR1 is LGHNT and CDR2 is FRNRAP in the germline V gene. Trimming stripped 5 bases from V and 7 bases from J, with 21 bases between. CDR3 residues: CASGDPRGQGGQPQHF. The CDR3 coding sequence is TGTGCTAGTGGTGACCCCAGGGGCCAAGGAGGGCAGCCCCAGCATTTT.

The chain is built from TRBV9 and TRBJ2-5, with D tentatively TRBD1 (6 bases). The CDR3 has 15 residues. Germline lookup yields CDR1 SGDLS and CDR2 YYNGEE. V lost 0 bases to trimming and J lost 3 bases, with 12 bases between them. CDR3 sequence: CASSVGTATKETQYF. CDR3 sequence (DNA): TGTGCCAGCAGCGTAGGGACAGCGACAAAAGAGACCCAGTACTTC.

V gene TRBV28 combines with J gene TRBJ1-5; 10 nucleotides align to TRBD1. The CDR3 is 16 amino acids. Germline V gene sequence: CDR1 MDHEN, CDR2 SYDVKM. V lost 5 bases and J lost 6; bases outside the gene matches: 10. Written as DNA, the CDR3 is TGTGCCAGCAGTCCGCCGGGACAGGGGAGGGGTCAGCCCCAGCATTTT. It translates to CASSPPGQGRGQPQHF.

This chain connects TRBV5-4 to TRBJ2-1; TRBD2 agrees at 14 bases. CDR3 length: 16 amino acids. CDR1 and CDR2 from the germline V gene are SGHNT and YYREEE (reference sequence). Written as DNA, the CDR3 is TGTGCGACCGGGGGGACTAGCGGGAGCGCCTACAATGAGCAGTTCTTC. Its translation: CATGGTSGSAYNEQFF.

This clone was seen once. V usage is TRBV4-2 and J usage is TRBJ1-1; D gene unclear. Trimming cost V 0 bases and J 0 bases, with 14 bases left between them. Germline CDR1 reads LGHNA; CDR2 reads YNFKEQ. The CDR3 covers 17 residues. Here the CDR3 reads CASSQESAVAVNTEAFF. The CDR3 DNA follows: TGTGCCAGCAGCCAAGAATCAGCGGTAGCCGTGAACACTGAAGCTTTCTTT.

The chain carries TRBV2 and TRBJ1-2, with 9 positions matching TRBD1. V shed 5 bases, J shed 3 bases, and the junction held 4 bases outside the gene matches. Per germline, CDR1 SNHLY and CDR2 FYNNEI. This CDR3 spans 14 amino acids. The CDR3 region is CASSWGQGHYGYTF. Written as DNA, the CDR3 is TGTGCCAGCAGTTGGGGACAGGGACACTATGGCTACACCTTC. Together with reference TRBV2 and TRBJ1-2, the CDR3 gives the full variable domain: EPEVTQTPSHQVTQMGQEVILRCVPISNHLYFYWYRQILGQKVEFLVSFYNNEISEKSEIFDDQFSVERPDGSNFTLKIRSTKLEDSAMYFCASSWGQGHYGYTFGSGTRLTVV.

The V call is TRBV10-3, the J call TRBJ1-1; no clear D gene. The CDR3 loop spans 15 amino acids. Trimming took off 7 bases at V and 6 bases at J, with 21 bases between the two ends. Germline lookup yields CDR1 ENHRY and CDR2 SYGVKD. The CDR3 bases are TGTGCCATCATCTCCTCCCTTGATCGGACCTCTGAAGCTTTCTTT. It is translated as CAIISSLDRTSEAFF.

CDR3 in DNA: TGTGCCTGGAGTCGTCTGGGTGAAAAACTGTTTTTT. As protein: CAWSRLGEKLFF. This rearrangement joins TRBV30 to TRBJ1-4; D is undetermined. The germline V and J ends were trimmed by 2 bases and 7 bases, with 8 bases remaining between them. CDR1 and CDR2 from the germline V gene are GTSNPN and SVGIG (reference sequence). This CDR3 has 12 residues.

This chain uses TRBV6-4 with TRBJ1-4, with a possible D match to TRBD1 (5 bases). CDR3 length equals 14 residues. Trimming removed 6 bases at V and 7 bases at J, with 15 bases between. Germline V gives CDR1 MRHNA, CDR2 SNTAGT. The CDR3 reads CASREQASSEKLFF. In nucleotides, the CDR3 is TGTGCCAGCAGGGAACAGGCTTCAAGTGAAAAACTGTTTTTT.

The chain has TRBV5-4 and TRBJ1-1, with TRBD1 matching 7 bases. Looked up from germline, CDR1 is SGHNT and CDR2 is YYREEE (reference sequence). This CDR3 is 13 amino acids long. V was pared by 7 bases and J by 4 bases, with 7 bases of the junction left unmatched. In DNA, the CDR3 is TGTGCCAGCTCGACCAGGGGGGGCACTGAAGCTTTCTTT. The encoded protein is CASSTRGGTEAFF. Together with reference TRBV5-4 and TRBJ1-1, the CDR3 gives the full variable domain: ETGVTQSPTHLIKTRGQQVTLRCSSQSGHNTVSWYQQALGQGPQFIFQYYREEENGRGNFPPRFSGLQFPNYSSELNVNALELDDSALYLCASSTRGGTEAFFGQGTRLTVV.

This chain uses TRBV28 with TRBJ2-5; TRBD1 or TRBD2 may be the D gene (6 bases each). The CDR3 sequence is 17 residues long. Deletions cut 5 bases from V and 5 bases from J, with 24 bases between. Germline loops: CDR1 MDHEN, CDR2 SYDVKM. The CDR3 region is CASSALGGRSVGETQYF. In nucleotides, the CDR3 is TGTGCCAGCAGTGCTCTGGGGGGCCGCTCAGTCGGGGAGACCCAGTACTTC. Together with reference TRBV28 and TRBJ2-5, the CDR3 gives the full variable domain: DVKVTQSSRYLVKRTGEKVFLECVQDMDHENMFWYRQDPGLGLRLIYFSYDVKMKEKGDIPEGYSVSREKKERFSLILESASTNQTSMYLCASSALGGRSVGETQYFGPGTRLLVL.

The CDR3 spells CASMLAGAAYNEQFF. CDR3 DNA sequence: TGCGCCAGCATGCTAGCGGGAGCCGCCTACAATGAGCAGTTCTTC. The rearrangement joins TRBV10-2 to TRBJ2-1; 10 positions match TRBD2. V dropped 7 bases and J dropped 2; count of bases not matched to a gene: 5. This CDR3 has 15 residues. CDR1 and CDR2 (germline): WSHSY, SAAADI.

This chain connects TRBV5-1 to TRBJ2-5; 8 nucleotides line up with TRBD1. This CDR3 spans 14 amino acids. The V gene end was trimmed by 0 bases and the J gene end by 4 bases; junction bases not matched to a gene: 2. Germline CDR1 SGHRS, CDR2 YFSETQ. CDR3 loop: CASSLGQGPETQYF. The CDR3 DNA is TGCGCCAGCAGCTTGGGACAGGGGCCAGAGACCCAGTACTTC.

This chain connects TRBV15 to TRBJ1-2, with no clear D. The CDR3 has 16 residues. V dropped 5 bases and J dropped 2 bases, with 18 bases sitting between them. CDR1 is LNHNV and CDR2 is YYDKDF in the germline V gene (reference sequence). The CDR3 reads CATSPSRAEGNYGYTF. The CDR3, as DNA: TGTGCCACCAGCCCCTCGCGAGCGGAGGGCAACTATGGCTACACCTTC.

The chain has TRBV10-1 and TRBJ2-1; 14 bases agree with TRBD2. Germline CDR1 reads WNHNN; CDR2 reads SYGVQD (reference sequence). This CDR3 spans 17 amino acids. V shed 5 bases, J shed 5 bases, and the junction held 8 bases outside the gene matches. CDR3 in DNA: TGCGCCAGCAGTAAAGGACTAGCGGGAGGAGGTGACAATGAGCAGTTCTTC. Translating it yields CASSKGLAGGGDNEQFF.

This chain connects TRBV7-9 to TRBJ1-1; TRBD1 aligns across 8 bases. J gave up 2 bases and V 6 bases, and 5 bases lay outside the gene matches. The CDR3 contains 14 residues. The V gene's germline CDR1 is SEHNR and CDR2 FQNEAQ (reference sequence). CDR3 sequence: CASRKDRANTEAFF. As DNA, the CDR3 is TGTGCCAGCAGGAAGGACAGGGCCAACACTGAAGCTTTCTTT.

This chain uses TRBV10-2 with TRBJ1-4; possibly TRBD1 for D (5 bases). The V end was cut by 7 bases, the J end by 8 bases, with 17 bases between. Germline V gene sequence: CDR1 WSHSY, CDR2 SAAADI. The CDR3 has 14 amino acids. This CDR3 reads CASTPAGEREKLFF. The CDR3 DNA is TGCGCCAGCACTCCGGCGGGGGAACGGGAAAAACTGTTTTTT.

The chain employs TRBV21-1 and TRBJ1-4. TRBV21-1 is termed a pseudogene. The CDR3 is 14 residues long. The CDR3 DNA reads as TGTGCCAGCAGCTCCGGGACAACTAATGAAAAACTGTTTTTT. The encoded protein is CASSSGTTNEKLFF.